The source of this TCR beta chain is a study of blood T cell repertoires in COVID-19. The overall study: From the United States, Italy and Spain came samples of acute and convalescent COVID-19.

This CDR3 region has 14 residues. Trimming removed 1 base from V and 3 bases from J, with 9 bases in between. CDR1 is MDHEN and CDR2 is SYDVKM in the germline V gene. Source study methods: Amplification from reference gene primers served as the basis for estimated nucleated cell counts. The data were produced by immunoSEQ multiplex PCR, yet TCRdb's version contains in-frame clones alone and is incomplete. The V and J calls and clone size come from that table; D and trimming were worked out from the DNA. The repertoire holds some 130,000 clones, approximately 80% seen once, with roughly 11% in the top ten.

The sequencing input was peripheral blood. This chain joins TRBV28 and TRBJ1-2; D is unresolved. The TCR sequence derives from a man aged 60 to 69 who had recovered from COVID-19. CDR3 region: CASSLYRQDYGYTF. In nucleotides, the CDR3 is TGTGCCAGCAGTTTATACCGACAAGACTATGGCTACACCTTC.